The next 22 T cell receptor beta chains were all read from a single sample in a study of blood T cell repertoires in COVID-19. Only in-frame clones appear in the TCRdb table, and some are missing; sequencing was by immunoSEQ multiplex PCR. The sample includes about 80,000 clones, approximately 80% of them seen just once. The specimen sequenced was peripheral blood. These receptors were obtained from a man of 80 years or more with acute or convalescent COVID-19.

The chain couples TRBV16 to TRBJ2-2; D possibly corresponds to TRBD1 (5 bases). Trimming shortened V by 1 base and J by 2 bases, and 11 bases separated the two germline ends. Germline values: CDR1 KGHSY, CDR2 FQNENV. This CDR3 has 16 residues. Here the CDR3 reads CASSQFIGENTGELFF. Here the CDR3 DNA reads TGTGCCAGCAGCCAATTTATAGGGGAAAACACCGGGGAGCTGTTTTTT. The whole variable domain, remainder taken from reference TRBV16 and TRBJ2-2, is GEEVAQTPKHLVRGEGQKAKLYCAPIKGHSYVFWYQQVLKNEFKFLISFQNENVFDETGMPKERFSAKCLPNSPCSLEIQATKLEDSAVYFCASSQFIGENTGELFFGEGSRLTVL.

This rearrangement joins TRBV6-5 to TRBJ1-5; a possible D gene is TRBD1 (5 bases). In germline, CDR1 is MNHEY, CDR2 SVGAGI. CDR3 size: 12 residues. V was shortened by 8 bases and J by 3 bases, with 8 bases between the two germline ends. The CDR3 loop reads CASRQLNQPQHF. CDR3 in DNA: TGTGCCAGCCGACAGCTCAATCAGCCCCAGCATTTT.

This sequence joins TRBV6-6 and TRBJ2-2, with a tentative D call TRBD1 (5 bases). The CDR3 runs to 13 residues. V gave up 7 bases and J gave up 7 bases, with 13 bases separating them. Looked up from germline, CDR1 is MNHNY and CDR2 is SVGAGI (reference sequence). DNA of the CDR3: TGTGCCAGCAACCCCGACAGTAGCGGGGAGCTGTTTTTT. Translation: CASNPDSSGELFF.

This clone turned up a few times. The chain is built from TRBV7-9 and TRBJ1-1, with D perhaps TRBD1 (6 bases). The CDR3 spans 16 residues. Trimming took 1 base from V and 6 from J, leaving 18 bases between them. CDR1 is SEHNR, CDR2 FQNEAQ, per germline (reference sequence). As DNA, the CDR3 is TGTGCCAGCAGCTTAGAATCCCTCCAGGGGTCGGCTGAAGCTTTCTTT. Translation: CASSLESLQGSAEAFF.

The rearrangement links TRBV6-1 to TRBJ1-5; 9 bases match TRBD1. In germline, CDR1 is MNHNS, CDR2 SASEGT. This CDR3 has 14 amino acids. J lost 5 bases, V lost 3 bases, and 2 bases had no gene match. The CDR3 bases are TGTGCCAGCAGTGACGGGACAGGGCATCAGCCCCAGCATTTT. This translates into CASSDGTGHQPQHF.

The rearrangement uses TRBV18 and TRBJ2-2, with 10 bases lining up with TRBD1. Trimming cost V 6 bases and J 6 bases; bases outside gene matches: 7. Germline V gene data show CDR1 as KGHSH and CDR2 as LQKENI. CDR3 size: 15 residues. The CDR3, as DNA: TGTGCCAGCTCGTCCGGGACAGGGGTCGCCGGGGAGCTGTTTTTT. Translation: CASSSGTGVAGELFF.

The V call is TRBV18, the J call TRBJ2-7, with 11 nucleotides matching TRBD1. The CDR3 runs to 15 residues. Looked up from germline, CDR1 is KGHSH and CDR2 is LQKENI. The V gene end was trimmed by 4 bases and the J gene end by 2 bases; junction bases not matched to a gene: 4. As DNA, the CDR3 is TGTGCCAGCTCACGGGGACAGGGGGTAACCTACGAGCAGTACTTC. Amino acid sequence: CASSRGQGVTYEQYF.

This chain links TRBV2 with TRBJ1-2; maybe TRBD1 (5 bases). The CDR3 sequence is 14 residues long. Germline V lookup: CDR1 SNHLY, CDR2 FYNNEI. Between the trimmed V and J ends, which lost 8 bases and 7 bases, there was a span of 20 bases. CDR3 bases: TGTGCCAGCGGAAAAGGGTGGGACTCCGGTGGCTACACCTTC. Amino acid sequence: CASGKGWDSGGYTF.

The chain couples TRBV9 to TRBJ2-5; a possible D gene is TRBD1 (5 bases). The germline CDR1 and CDR2 sequences are SGDLS and YYNGEE. The CDR3 is 15 residues long. V was clipped by 0 bases and J by 4 bases, with 13 bases between them. The CDR3 loop reads CASSVGQGDTETQYF. The CDR3 nucleotides read TGTGCCAGCAGCGTAGGGCAGGGCGATACAGAGACCCAGTACTTC.

The V and J genes are TRBV6-5 and TRBJ1-5; D gene ambiguous. The CDR3 consists of 15 residues. Germline values: CDR1 MNHEY, CDR2 SVGAGI. Trimming stripped 6 bases from V and 1 base from J, with 13 bases between. CDR3 DNA sequence: TGTGCCAGCAGGGGGAGAGGCGACAGCAATCAGCCCCAGCATTTT. Translation: CASRGRGDSNQPQHF.

This sequence joins TRBV6-1 and TRBJ1-5, with D unclear. Germline-derived CDR1 and CDR2 are MNHNS and SASEGT. The V and J ends lost 1 base and 7 bases respectively, with 8 bases between them. CDR3 length: 13 residues. The CDR3 region has the DNA TGTGCCAGCAGTGAAGGGCAGGTACAGCCCCAGCATTTT. Translating it yields CASSEGQVQPQHF.

The gene calls are TRBV7-9 and TRBJ1-5, with D unclear. CDR3 size: 14 residues. With 5 bases removed from V and 3 bases from J, the gap between germline ends came to 11 bases. Per germline, CDR1 SEHNR and CDR2 FQNEAQ (reference sequence). The DNA of the CDR3 is TGTGCCAGCAGCCCAGACACACACAATCAGCCCCAGCATTTT. This translates into CASSPDTHNQPQHF.

The V and J genes are TRBV6-6 and TRBJ2-6, with 9 nucleotides matching TRBD1. With 5 bases clipped from V and 0 bases from J, the junction kept 11 bases outside the gene matches. There are 19 residues in the CDR3. Germline lookup yields CDR1 MNHNY and CDR2 SVGAGI (reference sequence). The CDR3: CASSLEPTGGNSGANVLTF. The CDR3 DNA is TGTGCCAGCAGTCTCGAGCCGACAGGGGGTAACTCTGGGGCCAACGTCCTGACTTTC.

This clone was counted between two and nine times. This chain uses TRBV3-1 (or the pseudogene TRBV3-2) with TRBJ2-2; TRBD2 matches at 8 bases. J gave up 2 bases and V 1 base, and 9 bases lay outside the gene matches. The CDR3 loop spans 18 amino acids. The V gene's germline CDR1 is LGHDT and CDR2 YNNKEL (reference sequence). The CDR3: CASSQVRSGGRNTGELFF. The CDR3 DNA sequence: TGTGCCAGCAGCCAAGTACGAAGCGGGGGTCGAAACACCGGGGAGCTGTTTTTT.

CDR3 sequence reads: CASRPSGSYNSPLHF. CDR3 sequence (DNA): TGTGCCAGCCGCCCATCGGGTTCCTATAATTCACCCCTCCACTTT. The chain recombines TRBV6-5 with TRBJ1-6, with no clear D. The germline V and J ends were trimmed by 8 bases and 1 base, with 12 bases remaining between them. The CDR3 extends over 15 amino acids. Per the germline V gene, CDR1 is MNHEY and CDR2 is SVGAGI.

The V gene is TRBV5-4, the J gene TRBJ2-2; 12 positions match TRBD2. There are 17 residues in the CDR3. Germline CDR1 SGHNT, CDR2 YYREEE (reference sequence). Losses at the gene ends were 4 bases for V and 2 bases for J; bases not matched to a gene: 6. In nucleotides, the CDR3 is TGTGCCAGCAGCCGTCTAGCGGGGGGGCCAAACACCGGGGAGCTGTTTTTT. The encoded protein is CASSRLAGGPNTGELFF.

The rearrangement links TRBV19 to TRBJ1-5, with TRBD1 matching 7 bases. J was trimmed by 6 bases and V by 4 bases; bases with no gene match: 6. Looked up from germline, CDR1 is LNHDA and CDR2 is SQIVND (reference sequence). The CDR3 spans 14 residues. For the CDR3, the DNA is TGTGCCAGTAGTAAAGGGGGCATAGTTCAGCCCCAGCATTTT. This translates into CASSKGGIVQPQHF.

The J gene is TRBJ1-5, the V gene TRBV6-5; tentative D call: TRBD1 (6 bases). The germline V gene has CDR1 MNHEY and CDR2 SVGAGI. This CDR3 spans 15 amino acids. V was clipped by 2 bases and J by 4 bases, with 12 bases between them. CDR3 nucleotide sequence: TGTGCCAGCAGTTACGGCAGGGGTTGGAATCAGCCCCAGCATTTT. As protein: CASSYGRGWNQPQHF.

The chain combines TRBV6-5 with TRBJ2-7, with TRBD2 identical over 10 bases. V shed 2 bases, J shed 2 bases, and the junction held 3 bases outside the gene matches. CDR3 length: 15 residues. Germline CDR1 and CDR2: MNHEY and SVGAGI. The CDR3: CASSYVAGGPYEQYF. The CDR3 region has the DNA TGTGCCAGCAGTTACGTAGCGGGGGGTCCCTACGAGCAGTACTTC.

V usage is TRBV7-8 and J usage is TRBJ1-2; 11 bases fit TRBD1. With 3 bases clipped from V and 8 bases from J, the junction kept 17 bases outside the gene matches. The length of the CDR3 is 18 residues. Germline CDR1 reads SGHVS; CDR2 reads FQNEAQ. CDR3 protein: CASSLLSKPGTGGSGYTF. The CDR3 DNA follows: TGTGCCAGCAGCTTGTTATCGAAACCAGGGACAGGGGGGAGCGGCTACACCTTC.

The gene calls are TRBV20-1 and TRBJ2-7; 14 bases fit TRBD2. The germline CDR1 and CDR2 sequences are DFQATT and SNEGSKA (reference sequence). There are 15 residues in the CDR3. With 3 bases clipped from V and 7 bases from J, the junction kept 8 bases outside the gene matches. This CDR3 is CSASKGLAGDREQYF. The CDR3 DNA sequence: TGCAGTGCTAGTAAGGGACTAGCGGGAGACAGGGAGCAGTACTTC.

The chain uses TRBV12-3 or TRBV12-4 and TRBJ1-2, with 7 bases matching TRBD1. The CDR3 length is 13 residues. Trimming removed 7 bases from V and 2 bases from J; junction bases left unmatched: 4. CDR3 bases: TGTGCCAGCAACCCGGGACAGAACTATGGCTACACCTTC. It translates to CASNPGQNYGYTF.